The 14 T cell receptor beta chains below come from one sample, sequenced in a study of blood T cell repertoires in COVID-19. Using immunoSEQ multiplex PCR, the repertoire was profiled, and TCRdb retains in-frame clones only, with some absent. This table has 250,000 or so clones, approximately 88% appearing once. Sequences were obtained from peripheral blood. The receptors derive from a woman between 40 and 50 years old who had recovered from COVID-19.

This chain uses TRBV29-1 with TRBJ2-7, with 9 bases fitting TRBD1. This CDR3 has 12 residues. V was pared by 7 bases and J by 6 bases, with 7 bases of the junction left unmatched. Looked up from germline, CDR1 is SQVTM and CDR2 is ANQGSEA. CDR3 in DNA: TGCAGCGCCTCCGGGACAGGGCTCGAGCAGTACTTC. As protein: CSASGTGLEQYF.

The rearrangement links TRBV12-3 or TRBV12-4 to TRBJ2-7, with D possibly TRBD1 on 5 matching bases. V was pared by 6 bases and J by 2 bases, with 11 bases between. The length of the CDR3 is 13 residues. CDR3 region: CASSPQVAYEQYF. CDR3 sequence (DNA): TGTGCCAGCAGCCCACAGGTAGCCTACGAGCAGTACTTC.

The genes are TRBV28 and TRBJ1-4, with 7 bases lining up with TRBD1. Germline assignment: CDR1 MDHEN and CDR2 SYDVKM. With 4 bases clipped from V and 5 bases from J, the junction kept 10 bases outside the gene matches. CDR3 length equals 16 residues. CDR3 coding DNA: TGTGCCAGCAGTTCCGGCGAAGGGGGCGTGAATGAAAAACTGTTTTTT. This codes for CASSSGEGGVNEKLFF.

This clone was detected once. The rearrangement links TRBV18 to TRBJ2-5, with 7 bases identical to TRBD2. Trimming removed 1 base from V and 5 bases from J; junction bases left unmatched: 7. This CDR3 comprises 15 residues. CDR1 and CDR2 (germline): KGHSH, LQKENI. The CDR3 nucleotides are TGTGCCAGCTCACCACGGGCGGGAGCCGATGAGACCCAGTACTTC. This gives the protein CASSPRAGADETQYF.

The chain is built from TRBV10-3 and TRBJ2-1; D perhaps matches TRBD1 (5 bases). Germline-derived CDR1 and CDR2 are ENHRY and SYGVKD. CDR3 size: 13 residues. V lost 2 bases, J lost 8 bases, and 10 bases lay in between. The CDR3 loop is CAISEMGPHEQFF. The CDR3 DNA sequence: TGTGCCATCAGTGAGATGGGGCCCCATGAGCAGTTCTTC.

The rearrangement uses TRBV21-1 and TRBJ2-7; the table's D call TRBD1 went unverified against the DNA. TRBV21-1 is termed a pseudogene. The CDR3 is made up of 14 amino acids. CDR3 DNA sequence: TGTGCCAGCAGCGGGGGACAGAGCTCCTACGAGCAGTACTTC. Translated: CASSGGQSSYEQYF.

The V call is TRBV4-1, the J call TRBJ2-7; possible D gene TRBD1, 6 bases. Germline CDR1 reads MGHRA; CDR2 reads YSYEKL. This CDR3 is 16 amino acids long. The V end lost 1 base, the J end lost 0 bases, and 13 bases lay between the germline ends. CDR3 region: CASSQGGEGVSYEQYF. The CDR3 nucleotides read TGCGCCAGCAGCCAAGGAGGCGAGGGGGTCTCCTACGAGCAGTACTTC.

The chain is built from TRBV18 and TRBJ1-3, with no clear D. The CDR3 consists of 17 residues. Deletions cut 1 base from V and 4 bases from J, with 17 bases between. CDR1 KGHSH and CDR2 LQKENI come from the germline V gene. The CDR3 loop is CASSPQIALDEGNTIYF. The CDR3 region has the DNA TGTGCCAGCTCACCACAGATAGCCCTCGACGAAGGAAACACCATATATTTT.

The chain links TRBV6-4 to TRBJ2-4; maybe TRBD2 (7 bases). Germline CDR1 is MRHNA and CDR2 is SNTAGT. The V gene lost 8 bases and the J gene lost 9 bases, with 23 bases spanning the gap. The CDR3 totals 15 residues. CDR3 nucleotide sequence: TGTGCCAGCTCCCCCTTATGGGGGCGCGGGAGCATTCAGTACTTC. Protein product: CASSPLWGRGSIQYF.

The table lists this clone with a count of one. The J gene is TRBJ2-2, the V gene TRBV29-1; the D is unclear. V shed 4 bases and J shed 3 bases, with 3 bases lying between them. The germline V gene has CDR1 SQVTM and CDR2 ANQGSEA. The CDR3 consists of 11 residues. The CDR3, as DNA: TGCAGCGTTGCGGACACCGGGGAGCTGTTTTTT. Its translation: CSVADTGELFF.

CDR3 coding DNA: TGTGCCAGCACCTTAGCCGAGACCGGGGAGCTGTTTTTT. Encoded protein: CASTLAETGELFF. This chain links TRBV12-3 or TRBV12-4 with TRBJ2-2, with D hard to call. This CDR3 is 13 amino acids long. Trimming took off 7 bases at V and 5 bases at J, with 11 bases between the two ends.

The chain recombines TRBV3-1 (or the pseudogene TRBV3-2) with TRBJ2-7; TRBD2 agrees at 7 bases. The length of the CDR3 is 15 residues. Trimming took 0 bases from V and 5 from J; bases not matched to a gene: 7. CDR1 is LGHDT and CDR2 is YNNKEL in the germline V gene (reference sequence). The CDR3 sequence: CASSQERLAQDEQYF. CDR3 DNA sequence: TGTGCCAGCAGCCAAGAAAGACTAGCACAAGACGAGCAGTACTTC.

The V call is TRBV30, the J call TRBJ2-7; the match to TRBD1 covers 7 bases. Trimming at V came to 1 base and at J to 2 bases, leaving 2 bases not matched to a gene. CDR1 GTSNPN and CDR2 SVGIG come from the germline V gene (reference sequence). The CDR3 has 13 residues. Here the CDR3 reads CAWSGTGTYEQYF. The CDR3 DNA follows: TGTGCCTGGAGTGGGACAGGTACCTACGAGCAGTACTTC.

The chain carries TRBV4-2 and TRBJ2-7; 11 bases align to TRBD2. CDR3 size: 15 residues. Per the germline V gene, CDR1 is LGHNA and CDR2 is YNFKEQ. The V segment lost 3 bases and the J segment 2 bases; nucleotides outside the gene matches: 3. The CDR3 DNA sequence: TGTGCCAGCAGCCAGGTAGCGGGAGGGCCCTACGAGCAGTACTTC. Amino acid sequence: CASSQVAGGPYEQYF.